A selection of T cell receptor beta chains follows, all from one sample in a study of CXCR3-negative and CXCR3-positive naive CD8 T cells. TCRdb re-analyzed the 5' RACE reads; it lists each CDR3 protein once, without DNA. The sample data list some 130,000 distinct CDR3 sequences. Sequenced material: naive CXCR3+ CD8+ T cells from blood. Every receptor here comes from a human donor in good health. Some clones in this sample may be carry-over from other donors' samples. CDR3s include the opening cysteine and the closing phenylalanine or tryptophan. Each record gives: J gene, V gene, CDR3 protein.

j_gene: TRBJ2-7
v_gene: TRBV7-9
CDR3aa: CASSSRTESYEQYF

j_gene: TRBJ1-1
v_gene: TRBV7-8
CDR3aa: CASSRPKPHGTGPKNTEAFF

j_gene: TRBJ2-7
v_gene: TRBV4-1
CDR3aa: CASSLGAGGFSAYEQYF

j_gene: TRBJ2-1
v_gene: TRBV7-2
CDR3aa: CASSFTRGIEQFF

j_gene: TRBJ1-3
v_gene: TRBV27
CDR3aa: CASTRSDRPFSGNTIYF

j_gene: TRBJ2-5
v_gene: TRBV9
CDR3aa: CASSVDPQGGVETQYF

j_gene: TRBJ2-1
v_gene: TRBV9
CDR3aa: CASSVYAGTGGFNEQFF

j_gene: TRBJ2-1
v_gene: TRBV7-9
CDR3aa: CASSMTGMGLVSYNEQFF

j_gene: TRBJ2-5
v_gene: TRBV7-9
CDR3aa: CASSPGLGDEETQYF

j_gene: TRBJ2-1
v_gene: TRBV13
CDR3aa: CASSQGTSEREQFF

j_gene: TRBJ1-1
v_gene: TRBV4-3
CDR3aa: CASSQDYRGGGTEAFF

j_gene: TRBJ2-5
v_gene: TRBV28
CDR3aa: CASSVRDETQYF

j_gene: TRBJ2-7
v_gene: TRBV20-1
CDR3aa: CSASQTVYTLAGTYEQYF

j_gene: TRBJ2-7
v_gene: TRBV7-8
CDR3aa: CASSLVPTGLPSVYEQYF

j_gene: TRBJ2-2
v_gene: TRBV7-9
CDR3aa: CASSPTGTNTGELFF

j_gene: TRBJ2-2
v_gene: TRBV10-2
CDR3aa: CASSESILAGQNTGELFF

j_gene: TRBJ2-1
v_gene: TRBV4-2
CDR3aa: CASSQDLEGVIGEQFF

j_gene: TRBJ1-5
v_gene: TRBV27
CDR3aa: CASRRTGGAGNQPQHF

j_gene: TRBJ2-7
v_gene: TRBV27
CDR3aa: CASSLQGDSYEQYF

j_gene: TRBJ1-5
v_gene: TRBV12-3/TRBV12-4
CDR3aa: CASSFYNQPQHF

j_gene: TRBJ2-3
v_gene: TRBV28
CDR3aa: CASAPGLAGGTREDTQYF

j_gene: TRBJ2-7
v_gene: TRBV28
CDR3aa: CASSWSRTGVGSYEQYF

j_gene: TRBJ2-2
v_gene: TRBV5-1
CDR3aa: CASSFATADTGELFF